Following are 11 T cell receptor beta chains from one sample sequenced in a study of T cells in Graves' hyperthyroidism and ophthalmopathy. From RNA transcripts, TCR beta CDR3 regions were amplified. The HTBI primer set drove a first-round RT-PCR of the TCR CDR3. TCRdb re-called the multiplex PCR reads through MiXCR, storing one row per CDR3 protein. The data contain about 560,000 distinct CDR3 sequences, 16% of them seen just once; the ten biggest clones take up 18%. The sample comprised blood. The source of these receptors is a woman between 18 and 29 years old with Graves' hyperthyroidism.

This clonotype occurred a few times. The CDR3 region is CASSQNPGEGQETQYF. The CDR3 DNA sequence: TGTGCCAGCAGCCAAAATCCGGGGGAGGGCCAAGAGACCCAGTACTTC. The rearrangement uses TRBV3-1 and TRBJ2-5, with 7 bases matching TRBD2. This CDR3 has 16 residues. The germline V gene has CDR1 LGHDT and CDR2 YNNKEL (reference sequence). Germline trimming cut 2 bases from V and 1 base from J; bases unmatched to any gene: 7.

This clonotype was counted ten times or more. The rearrangement links TRBV18 to TRBJ2-3; D is uncertain. V lost 6 bases and J 2 bases, leaving 18 bases between the germline ends. The CDR3 is 16 amino acids. Germline V gene lookup returns CDR1 KGHSH and CDR2 LQKENI. In DNA, the CDR3 is TGTGCCAGCTCGTCCCACCCATGGAATCCCACAGATACGCAGTATTTT. This sequence encodes CASSSHPWNPTDTQYF.

This clonotype was recorded at least ten times. The chain couples TRBV20-1 to TRBJ2-7; D is possibly TRBD1 or TRBD2 (6 bases each). The V end was cut by 3 bases, the J end by 4 bases, with 13 bases between. This CDR3 comprises 13 residues. CDR1 and CDR2 (germline): DFQATT, SNEGSKA (reference sequence). This CDR3 reads CSASAGGKYEQYF. The CDR3 DNA reads TGCAGTGCTAGCGCCGGGGGCAAGTACGAGCAGTACTTC.

For this clonotype: Here the CDR3 omits its conserved ending phenylalanine or tryptophan, so a read error is the likely source. The genes are TRBV3-1 and TRBJ2-5; D uncertain. The CDR3 spans 12 residues. The ends were cut back, 0 bases at V and 5 bases at J, with 4 bases in the middle. Germline CDR1 LGHDT, CDR2 YNNKEL (reference sequence). CDR3 coding DNA: TGTGCCAGCAGCCAAGATCGGGAGACCCAGTACCTC. Its translation is CASSQDRETQYL.

V usage is TRBV4-1 and J usage is TRBJ2-5, with 9 bases that match TRBD1. CDR1 and CDR2 (germline): MGHRA, YSYEKL. This CDR3 spans 16 amino acids. V shed 3 bases and J 1 base; nucleotides not matched to a gene: 6. CDR3 residues: CASSHAGTGPQETQYF. The CDR3 coding sequence is TGCGCCAGCAGCCATGCCGGGACAGGGCCCCAAGAGACCCAGTACTTC.

This clonotype has ten or more counts. The chain carries TRBV4-2 and TRBJ2-3; 8 bases align to TRBD1. The CDR3 covers 15 residues. J was trimmed by 2 bases and V by 4 bases; bases with no gene match: 5. Germline CDR1 LGHNA, CDR2 YNFKEQ. CDR3 sequence: CASSPLTGDTDTQYF. The CDR3 bases are TGTGCCAGCAGCCCACTGACAGGGGACACAGATACGCAGTATTTT.

This clonotype was recorded a few times. The V and J genes are TRBV6-6 and TRBJ2-3; possibly TRBD2 for D (5 bases). Between the trimmed V and J ends, which lost 2 bases and 2 bases, there was a span of 17 bases. The length of the CDR3 is 17 residues. Germline CDR1 reads MNHNY; CDR2 reads SVGAGI (reference sequence). CDR3: CASSYIPWRVSTDTQYF. The CDR3 region has the DNA TGTGCCAGCAGTTACATTCCGTGGCGGGTGTCCACAGATACGCAGTATTTT.

The sample holds many counts of this clonotype. The chain combines TRBV2 with TRBJ2-1; no reliable D call. V was pared by 6 bases and J by 5 bases, with 17 bases between. The CDR3 extends over 15 amino acids. The germline V gene encodes CDR1 SNHLY and CDR2 FYNNEI. In DNA form, the CDR3 reads TGTGCCAGCAGGCCTTGGCCCTGGGTCCACAATGAGCAGTTCTTC. It is translated as CASRPWPWVHNEQFF.

The table lists this clonotype with many counts. The chain combines TRBV6-1 with TRBJ1-2; D gene uncertain. The length of the CDR3 is 17 residues. From germline, CDR1 is MNHNS and CDR2 SASEGT. V lost 0 bases and J lost 4, with 18 bases in between. The CDR3 DNA reads as TGTGCCAGCAGTGAAGCGCTTAATCCCAGGTCGGGCTATGGCTACACCTTC. It specifies CASSEALNPRSGYGYTF.

In regard to this clonotype: Just one base apart from a much larger clone, this may be a read error. Here the CDR3 DNA reads TGTGCCAGCAGCGCCACAGGGGAAGAGCAGTTCTTC. Its translation: CASSATGEEQFF. This chain joins TRBV7-9 and TRBJ2-1; TRBD1 matches at 7 bases. Germline-derived CDR1 and CDR2 are SEHNR and FQNEAQ (reference sequence). J lost 10 bases, V lost 5 bases, and 5 bases had no gene match. CDR3 length: 12 residues.

The V gene is TRBV6-5, the J gene TRBJ2-5; D assignment may be TRBD1 or TRBD2 (5 bases each). The CDR3 loop spans 18 amino acids. Germline lookup yields CDR1 MNHEY and CDR2 SVGAGI. Trimming removed 0 bases from V and 3 bases from J, with 20 bases in between. The CDR3 DNA reads TGTGCCAGCAGTTACTCAGTGGGGGTCGCCGGACATAAAGAGACCCAGTACTTC. This encodes CASSYSVGVAGHKETQYF.